This T cell receptor (beta chain) was identified in a study of cytotoxic CD8 clonotypes in ibrutinib-treated CLL. In the study overall: Over 9 relapsed/refractory, 15 treatment-naive; around 18 IGHV unmutated. Overall study findings and caveats: Sampling times (in sustained-remission versus progressing patients) were not the same. Baseline levels of clonality went above those of age-matched healthy donors and moved with circulating CD8+ T-cell counts.

Profiled with immunoSEQ multiplex PCR; TCRdb holds only in-frame clones, not every one. The sample has 250,000 to 350,000 clones, more than 70% seen once. Points on this clone: No antigen is known for it.

Sample: PBMCs, taken at disease progression, from a patient treated with ibrutinib. The source of this sequence is a human donor with chronic lymphocytic leukemia.

The CDR3 DNA follows: TGCGCCAGCAAGGAGACTAGCGGGAGCCGATGGCAGTACTTC. Protein: CASKETSGSRWQYF. V is TRBV5-1 and J is TRBJ2-7; 12 bases line up with TRBD2. CDR1 SGHRS and CDR2 YFSETQ come from the germline V gene. The CDR3 is 14 amino acids. V was clipped by 6 bases and J by 9 bases; unmatched bases: 10.